This T cell receptor beta chain was identified during a study of beta chain features in type 1 diabetes. Study summary: When patients were set against healthy donors, age, gender and cell yields were similar. The study's findings and limits: In all four CD4+ subsets, TCRB CDR3 length was significantly, moderately reduced in type 1 diabetes.

There was one heparinised blood draw per donor, averaging about 116 mL. Cells sorted by CD45RO/CCR7/CD25/CD127/CD95/CD27 comprised CD4+ naive, central memory, regulatory and stem cell-like memory cells. Reverse transcribing all isolated RNA meant expressed TCRB transcripts were sequenced. Some clones are missing from TCRdb's copy, which holds only in-frame ones; the method was immunoSEQ multiplex PCR. The repertoire holds hundreds of thousands of clones, with about 14% as singletons. Germline loops: CDR1 SNHLY, CDR2 FYNNEI. The CDR3 consists of 14 residues. The V gene end was trimmed by 6 bases and the J gene end by 2 bases; junction bases not matched to a gene: 6. Points on this clone: Its matching antigen is unknown.

This TCR was sampled from a young man with type 1 diabetes. The chain combines TRBV2 with TRBJ1-2; 7 nucleotides agree with TRBD1. Sequencing was done on a sample of naive CD4+ T cells from blood. The DNA for the CDR3 is TGTGCCAGCAGCGCACCAGGGGGAAACTATGGCTACACCTTC. Residues: CASSAPGGNYGYTF.